This TCR beta chain originates from a study of OX40 agonist ivuxolimab in advanced cancers. Background on the study: At doses from 0.01 to 10 mg/kg, patients were given intravenous ivuxolimab every 2 weeks. Among those treated, three patients had partial responses, one with hepatocellular carcinoma and two with cutaneous melanoma.

The germline CDR1 and CDR2 sequences are LGHNA and YSLEER. The CDR3 contains 15 residues. Trimming shortened V by 4 bases and J by 2 bases, and 14 bases separated the two germline ends. Assay: immunoSEQ multiplex PCR; the TCRdb copy retains only in-frame clones and omits some. The sample carries 50,000 to 60,000 clones, about 89% recorded once. Blood samples were obtained at baseline, cycle 4 day 1, and cycle 7 day 1. The chain links TRBV4-3 to TRBJ1-1, with D possibly matching TRBD1 (6 bases). The sample was CD4+ or CD8+ T cells sorted from blood, taken in a trial of the OX40 agonist ivuxolimab. This receptor was identified in an adult with an advanced solid tumor such as melanoma, head and neck, liver or kidney cancer. Written as DNA, the CDR3 is TGCGCCAGCAGCCCTACAGGGAAGGGAAACACTGAAGCTTTCTTT. Protein: CASSPTGKGNTEAFF.